This T cell receptor beta chain was obtained from a study of T cell repertoires in cytomegalovirus infection (dated by TCRdb to about 2019). Background on the whole study: Because public TCR beta signatures pointed to carriage of CMV infection together with the matching HLA type, the HLA type of each donor mattered for the analysis.

V is shortened by 10 bases, J by 6 bases, and the region joining them spans 15 bases. Counted from cysteine to phenylalanine, this CDR3 has 12 amino acids. Only CDR3 DNA remains: 36 bases, in frame from the first base. From a lookup of the germline V gene, CDR1 and CDR2 are MGHDK and SYGVNS. In its sample, this clonotype was seen many times. What antigen it recognizes has not been identified. Nothing much larger sits one base from this clone, and base qualities are not available. Overall results and qualifications from the work: In the ex vivo response, HLA-C-restricted CMV-specific TCR beta clonotypes were dominant, and in two of eight donors the single most frequent clonotype came from this HLA-C-restricted group. In both this cohort and an independent roughly 350-donor cohort, the cumulative frequency of public TCR beta family members distinguished carriers of CMV infection plus the relevant HLA type.

Sequencing was carried out with an Illumina HiSeq 1500. The public reads were reprocessed in TCRdb via fastp at Q25 and MiXCR, keeping in-frame beta chains. Entries are consolidated by CDR3 protein sequence, retaining the most common genes and DNA. In all, the sample holds 120,000 to 150,000 distinct CDR3 sequences, and about 6% of those were seen once. In total, the top ten clones hold 18% of the sample. The sample was PBMCs. The receptor's source is a human donor in good health (CMV status not recorded). Some clones in this sample may be carry-over from other donors' samples. The receptor chain draws on TRBV25-1 and TRBJ1-1; D gene: possibly TRBD1, on 5 matching bases. The nucleotide sequence is TGTGCCACGGGACCCACGGGCGCTGAAGCTTTCTTT. The translation is CATGPTGAEAFF.